The 22 T cell receptor beta chains given below trace back to one sample, sequenced in a study of blood T cell repertoires in COVID-19. Using immunoSEQ multiplex PCR, the repertoire was profiled, and TCRdb retains in-frame clones only, with some absent. The sample lists approximately 97,000 clones; about 85% were seen once. The specimen was peripheral blood. These receptors came from a man in his fifties or sixties with active COVID-19.

The chain employs TRBV6-2 or TRBV6-3 and TRBJ1-2; no clear D gene. In germline, CDR1 is MNHEY, CDR2 SVGEGT. The ends were cut back, 4 bases at V and 6 bases at J, with 15 bases in the middle. The CDR3 is 14 residues long. The CDR3 DNA reads as TGTGCCAGCAGTTTAAAATGGGTAGCGGATGGCTACACCTTC. It is translated as CASSLKWVADGYTF.

V gene TRBV6-4 combines with J gene TRBJ2-7; D uncertain. CDR1 is MRHNA and CDR2 is SNTAGT in the germline V gene. The CDR3 runs 11 residues. With 7 bases removed from V and 0 bases from J, the gap between germline ends came to 4 bases. Here the CDR3 reads CASILSYEQYF. The CDR3 region has the DNA TGTGCCAGCATCCTCTCCTACGAGCAGTACTTC.

The gene calls are TRBV18 and TRBJ1-2; D perhaps matches TRBD1 (5 bases). The length of the CDR3 is 14 residues. The germline CDR1 and CDR2 sequences are KGHSH and LQKENI. Deletions cut 3 bases from V and 8 bases from J, with 16 bases between. CDR3: CASSPRDKGPGYTF. For the CDR3, the DNA is TGTGCCAGCTCACCGAGAGACAAGGGGCCCGGCTACACCTTC.

This clone was recorded a few times. The J gene is TRBJ2-3, the V gene TRBV7-2; 11 bases are a match to TRBD2. CDR3 length: 16 residues. From germline, CDR1 is SGHTA and CDR2 FQGNSA. The V and J ends lost 5 bases and 0 bases, in that order; junction bases with no gene match: 4. The CDR3 is CASSPRLAGSTDTQYF. The CDR3 bases are TGTGCCAGCAGCCCACGACTAGCGGGGAGCACAGATACGCAGTATTTT.

The V and J genes are TRBV5-4 and TRBJ2-2, with D possibly being TRBD1 (5 bases). Germline assignment: CDR1 SGHNT and CDR2 YYREEE (reference sequence). V was pared by 4 bases and J by 1 base, with 11 bases between. The CDR3 consists of 15 residues. The CDR3: CASSAGLENTGELFF. The CDR3 region has the DNA TGTGCCAGCAGCGCAGGGCTAGAGAACACCGGGGAGCTGTTTTTT.

The chain carries TRBV2 and TRBJ1-5; 7 nucleotides align to TRBD1. Unmatched junction bases numbered 5, after V lost 2 bases and J lost 4 bases. The CDR3 spans 15 residues. CDR1 is SNHLY and CDR2 is FYNNEI in the germline V gene. CDR3 protein: CASSESGQRNQPQHF. The CDR3 region has the DNA TGTGCCAGCAGTGAATCGGGACAGAGAAATCAGCCCCAGCATTTT.

The gene calls are TRBV10-2 and TRBJ2-3, with TRBD2 matching 9 bases. V shed 5 bases, J shed 2 bases, and the junction held 5 bases outside the gene matches. This CDR3 is built from 15 residues. Germline V lookup: CDR1 WSHSY, CDR2 SAAADI. The CDR3 bases are TGCGCCAGCAGTATAGCGGGGGCCTCCACAGATACGCAGTATTTT. Protein product: CASSIAGASTDTQYF.

This chain joins TRBV7-2 and TRBJ1-2; TRBD1 aligns across 10 bases. Per germline, CDR1 SGHTA and CDR2 FQGNSA. The trim removed 4 bases at V and 0 bases at J, leaving 11 bases unmatched. The CDR3 spans 18 residues. CDR3 coding DNA: TGTGCCAGCAGCTCACGAAACCCGGGACAGGGGACTAACTATGGCTACACCTTC. The encoded protein is CASSSRNPGQGTNYGYTF. The full variable domain, rest sourced from reference TRBV7-2 and TRBJ1-2, is GAGVSQSPSNKVTEKGKDVELRCDPISGHTALYWYRQSLGQGLEFLIYFQGNSAPDKSGLPSDRFSAERTGGSVSTLTIQRTQQEDSAVYLCASSSRNPGQGTNYGYTFGSGTRLTVV.

This clone was seen only once. The V call is TRBV5-4, the J call TRBJ1-5, with D tentatively TRBD1 (6 bases). V shed 5 bases and J shed 6 bases, with 15 bases lying between them. In germline, CDR1 is SGHNT, CDR2 YYREEE (reference sequence). The CDR3 covers 14 residues. CDR3 bases: TGTGCCAGCAGTTGGGCAGGGGCGGGTCAGCCCCAGCATTTT. Protein: CASSWAGAGQPQHF. The full variable domain, completed using reference TRBV5-4 and TRBJ1-5, is ETGVTQSPTHLIKTRGQQVTLRCSSQSGHNTVSWYQQALGQGPQFIFQYYREEENGRGNFPPRFSGLQFPNYSSELNVNALELDDSALYLCASSWAGAGQPQHFGDGTRLSIL.

The chain uses TRBV7-9 and TRBJ2-7, with 7 bases fitting TRBD2. Germline CDR1 is SEHNR and CDR2 is FQNEAQ (reference sequence). V dropped 8 bases and J dropped 2; count of bases not matched to a gene: 18. The CDR3 is made up of 17 amino acids. In DNA, the CDR3 is TGTGCCAGCTCCTTAAGTGGGGGGGAGACGGATCCCTACGAGCAGTACTTC. The encoded protein is CASSLSGGETDPYEQYF.

V usage is TRBV19 and J usage is TRBJ1-1; D is ambiguous. Germline V gene lookup returns CDR1 LNHDA and CDR2 SQIVND (reference sequence). This CDR3 is 15 amino acids long. Between the trimmed V and J ends, which lost 7 bases and 3 bases, there was a span of 18 bases. The CDR3 coding sequence is TGTGCCAGTACCATCCGGGCAAGGGAGGACACTGAAGCTTTCTTT. Protein product: CASTIRAREDTEAFF.

V is TRBV5-1 and J is TRBJ2-3; TRBD1 aligns across 8 bases. The germline CDR1 and CDR2 sequences are SGHRS and YFSETQ. CDR3 length: 17 residues. V dropped 1 base and J dropped 1; count of bases not matched to a gene: 8. The CDR3 DNA reads as TGCGCCAGCAGCTTGAGACAGGGGTTTGAGGGCACAGATACGCAGTATTTT. It translates to CASSLRQGFEGTDTQYF. Filled out from reference TRBV5-1 and TRBJ2-3, the complete variable domain reads KAGVTQTPRYLIKTRGQQVTLSCSPISGHRSVSWYQQTPGQGLQFLFEYFSETQRNKGNFPGRFSGRQFSNSRSEMNVSTLELGDSALYLCASSLRQGFEGTDTQYFGPGTRLTVL.

The chain employs TRBV30 and TRBJ2-1; D perhaps matches TRBD1 (6 bases). This CDR3 is 13 amino acids long. The germline V and J ends were trimmed by 5 bases and 8 bases, with 16 bases remaining between them. The germline V gene encodes CDR1 GTSNPN and CDR2 SVGIG (reference sequence). The CDR3 nucleotides read TGTGCCTGGTGGGGGCTGGGGAGATATGAGCAGTTCTTC. Translating it yields CAWWGLGRYEQFF.

In DNA, the CDR3 is TGTGCCAGTTCCCCAACTACGGTAGACACCATATATTTT. Amino acid sequence: CASSPTTVDTIYF. This sequence joins TRBV19 and TRBJ1-3; no clear D gene. Trimming left V 8 bases short and J 8 bases short, with 16 bases between. The CDR3 is 13 amino acids. Germline CDR1 reads LNHDA; CDR2 reads SQIVND (reference sequence).

The J gene is TRBJ2-2, the V gene TRBV10-3; 10 positions agree with TRBD1. CDR3 length equals 16 residues. Germline V gene data show CDR1 as ENHRY and CDR2 as SYGVKD. Trimming cost V 4 bases and J 4 bases; bases outside gene matches: 6. Written as DNA, the CDR3 is TGTGCCATCAGTGGTGGGACAGGGGAGGTCACCGGGGAGCTGTTTTTT. Its protein product is CAISGGTGEVTGELFF.

V gene TRBV7-6 combines with J gene TRBJ2-5; TRBD1 is a possible D gene (5 bases). The CDR3 runs 15 residues. The ends were cut back, 5 bases at V and 5 bases at J, with 18 bases in the middle. Germline loops: CDR1 SGHVS, CDR2 FNYEAQ. CDR3 sequence: CASSLGAMIGETQYF. CDR3 DNA: TGTGCCAGCAGCCTTGGGGCCATGATAGGGGAGACCCAGTACTTC.

A note on this clone: It may be a read error: a sequence one base away is much more abundant. The chain employs TRBV11-2 and TRBJ2-7; 8 bases line up with TRBD1. The CDR3 is made up of 13 amino acids. The germline CDR1 and CDR2 sequences are SGHAT and FQNNGV. J was trimmed by 2 bases and V by 6 bases; bases with no gene match: 3. As DNA, the CDR3 is TGTGCCAGCAGACCACAGGGGGCCTACGAGCAGTACTTC. Protein product: CASRPQGAYEQYF. The full variable domain, with the rest looked up from reference TRBV11-2 and TRBJ2-7, is EAGVAQSPRYKIIEKRQSVAFWCNPISGHATLYWYQQILGQGPKLLIQFQNNGVVDDSQLPKDRFSAERLKGVDSTLKIQPAKLEDSAVYLCASRPQGAYEQYFGPGTRLTVT.

J is TRBJ2-5 and V is TRBV6-6; TRBD2 aligns across 13 bases. The V gene end was trimmed by 3 bases and the J gene end by 5 bases; junction bases not matched to a gene: 6. The CDR3 runs to 16 residues. Germline V lookup: CDR1 MNHNY, CDR2 SVGAGI (reference sequence). For the CDR3, the DNA is TGTGCCAGCAGTTATACTAGCGGGGGGGCCCGTGAGACCCAGTACTTC. It translates to CASSYTSGGARETQYF.

The chain employs TRBV5-1 and TRBJ2-7; D is ambiguous. The CDR3 has 11 amino acids. CDR1 is SGHRS, CDR2 YFSETQ, per germline. Trimming pared 3 bases from V and 3 bases from J, leaving 4 bases between. For the CDR3, the DNA is TGCGCCAGCAGCTCCAGCTACGAGCAGTACTTC. Translating gives CASSSSYEQYF. The entire variable domain, with the rest obtained from reference TRBV5-1 and TRBJ2-7, is as follows: KAGVTQTPRYLIKTRGQQVTLSCSPISGHRSVSWYQQTPGQGLQFLFEYFSETQRNKGNFPGRFSGRQFSNSRSEMNVSTLELGDSALYLCASSSSYEQYFGPGTRLTVT.

This sequence joins TRBV10-3 and TRBJ2-1, with TRBD1 matching over 8 bases. The V gene end was trimmed by 3 bases and the J gene end by 2 bases; junction bases not matched to a gene: 3. The CDR3 length is 15 residues. The germline V gene encodes CDR1 ENHRY and CDR2 SYGVKD. The CDR3 bases are TGTGCCATCAGTGAAGACAGGGGTGCCTACAATGAGCAGTTCTTC. It specifies CAISEDRGAYNEQFF.

The rearrangement links TRBV23-1 to TRBJ2-3, with unresolved D. TRBV23-1 qualifies as an ORF whose function is uncertain. Trimming stripped 11 bases from V and 6 bases from J, with 15 bases between. This CDR3 region has 12 residues. CDR3 sequence reads: CALQERRDTQYF. In DNA, the CDR3 is TGCGCCCTACAAGAACGGCGGGATACGCAGTATTTT.

This rearrangement joins TRBV2 to TRBJ2-5; D is unclear. V lost 6 bases, J lost 5 bases, and 4 bases lay in between. Germline-derived CDR1 and CDR2 are SNHLY and FYNNEI. The CDR3 length is 10 residues. Here the CDR3 DNA reads TGTGCCAGCAGACTGGAGACCCAGTACTTC. Translating it yields CASRLETQYF. The full variable domain, its missing parts supplied by reference TRBV2 and TRBJ2-5, is EPEVTQTPSHQVTQMGQEVILRCVPISNHLYFYWYRQILGQKVEFLVSFYNNEISEKSEIFDDQFSVERPDGSNFTLKIRSTKLEDSAMYFCASRLETQYFGPGTRLLVL.